This T cell receptor (beta chain) was captured in a study of T cell responses to AZD1222 COVID-19 vaccine. Findings of the study overall: There were vaccine-associated CD4 TCRs across spike, dominant at 160-218 and 743-854. Two AZD1222 doses significantly raised spike-specific TCR breadth and depth over controls. Repertoires in all cases were sampled only once the peak T cell response had passed. Females made up more of the donors, who were largely white British, and clonal diversity may have come out too low.

In germline, CDR1 is LGHDT, CDR2 YNNKEL (reference sequence). Trimming removed 4 bases from V and 6 bases from J, with 10 bases in between. This CDR3 has 13 residues. Data came from immunoSEQ multiplex PCR; TCRdb stores just in-frame clones and leaves some out. This table has roughly 120,000 clones, roughly 90% appearing once. Comment on this clone: Its specificity is unknown.

The input for sequencing was peripheral blood, taken 28 days after the second AZD1222 dose. This chain connects TRBV3-1 (or the pseudogene TRBV3-2) to TRBJ1-5, with TRBD1 as a possible D gene (5 bases). The clonotype was recovered from an adult who received the AZD1222 COVID-19 vaccine. CDR3 protein: CASSPGTSQPQHF. For the CDR3, the DNA is TGTGCCAGCAGCCCCGGGACTTCTCAGCCCCAGCATTTT.